This T cell receptor (beta chain) was sequenced in a study of vaccination and CD4 T cells after COVID-19. A remark on this clonotype: What it binds is not known.

Whole-study findings and limits: Spike mono-reactivity was found in 304 of 307 vaccine-specific clones from convalescent patients.

Once obtained from cultured CD4+ T cells, the DNA was sequenced using the Oncomine TCR Beta short-read assay. Genomic DNA was isolated from cultured CD4+ T cells. TCRdb re-derived calls from the PCR reads in MiXCR, one entry per CDR3 protein. The data show roughly 10,000 distinct CDR3 sequences, 32% seen once. Treatment described: roughly 10-day PBMC culture with coronavirus spike peptide pools or control peptides (ViraFEST assay). These CD4+ T cells came from an unexposed donor, sampled before the COVID-19 pandemic (2011-2018). Peptide pools at 8.5 to 10 ug/ml stimulated roughly 1.9 million PBMCs per well with 9.5 to 10 IU/ml IL-2. The germline V gene encodes CDR1 MDHEN and CDR2 SYDVKM. The CDR3 is 13 amino acids. The V gene end was trimmed by 8 bases and the J gene end by 4 bases; junction bases not matched to a gene: 4.

Material for sequencing was CD4+ T cells from blood, cultured in vitro. The genes are TRBV28 and TRBJ1-2, with 10 bases identical to TRBD1. This TCR came from a human donor in good health. As DNA, the CDR3 is TGTGCCAGCGGGGGGACAGGGGTCTATGGCTACACCTTC. Translation gives CASGGTGVYGYTF.